The present TCR beta chain was sequenced within a study of siplizumab effects on memory and regulatory T cells. Study conclusions and caveats: Sequences that were alloreactive and traceable to unstimulated CD4+ memory cells were significantly reduced by siplizumab.

Some clones are missing from TCRdb's copy, which holds only in-frame ones; the method was immunoSEQ multiplex PCR. The sample has about 120,000 clones, just under 95% seen once. As for this clone: Antigen specificity is unknown.

The CDR3 runs 16 residues. Per the germline V gene, CDR1 is GTSNPN and CDR2 is SVGIG (reference sequence). The ends were cut back, 2 bases at V and 1 base at J, with 15 bases in the middle. The clonotype was recovered from a human donor in good health. The chain recombines TRBV30 with TRBJ1-5, with D possibly TRBD1 on 5 matching bases. Sequencing was carried out using non-Treg CD4+ T cells sorted from blood. The CDR3 sequence: CAWSMLGGGSNQPQHF. The DNA for the CDR3 is TGTGCCTGGAGTATGCTCGGGGGGGGGAGCAATCAGCCCCAGCATTTT. The variable domain in full, completed from reference TRBV30 and TRBJ1-5, reads SQTIHQWPATLVQPVGSPLSLECTVEGTSNPNLYWYRQAAGRGLQLLFYSVGIGQISSEVPQNLSASRPQDRQFILSSKKLLLSDSGFYLCAWSMLGGGSNQPQHFGDGTRLSIL.